This T cell receptor (beta chain) was sequenced during a study of cytomegalovirus exposure and HLA in healthy donors. Study-level background: Later analysis reported that the roughly 130 validation repertoires shared the platform of the 500 to 850 first-cohort repertoires.

The CDR3 is 15 residues long. Trimming took off 1 base at V and 1 base at J, with 10 bases between the two ends. From germline, CDR1 is SGHRS and CDR2 YFSETQ. TCRdb keeps only in-frame clones here, not all; method: immunoSEQ multiplex PCR. The sample includes about 360,000 clones, 86% of them seen just once. On this clone: Its antigen is unknown.

General study points: First-cohort TCR clusters tended to co-occur in the 130 or so validation repertoires, a later analysis found. The study put 150 to 200 TCR beta chains on its list as cytomegalovirus-associated.

The TCR was taken from a woman in her late teens or twenties in good health and CMV-seronegative. Sequenced: PBMCs. The genes are TRBV5-1 and TRBJ2-3; possible D gene TRBD2, 5 bases. The CDR3 spells CASSLKSGGTDTQYF. The CDR3 DNA is TGCGCCAGCAGCTTGAAGTCCGGGGGCACAGATACGCAGTATTTT.